Listed below are T cell receptor beta chains from one sample, sequenced in a study of blood T cell repertoires in COVID-19. TCRdb keeps only in-frame clones here, not all; method: immunoSEQ multiplex PCR. The sample records more than 75,000 clones, 70% to 90% being singletons. The material sequenced was peripheral blood. These receptors all stem from a man in his forties or fifties with COVID-19, enrolled during active disease. Each CDR3 is given with its conserved first and last residue. The D gene is left open where the match is weak. Size values are once, few and many counts, or a class for expanded clones, and some rows have none.

D gene	V gene	clone size	J gene	CDR3 protein	CDR3 DNA
NA	TRBV14	NA	TRBJ2-5	CASSQGSGETQYF	TGTGCCAGCAGCCAAGGAAGCGGGGAGACCCAGTACTTC
NA	TRBV18	NA	TRBJ1-5	CASSPGADQPQHF	TGTGCCAGCTCACCGGGGGCGGATCAGCCCCAGCATTTT
NA	TRBV12-3/TRBV12-4	NA	TRBJ2-2	CASSVQTGELFF	TGTGCCAGCAGCGTACAAACCGGGGAGCTGTTTTTT
TRBD1	TRBV24-1	NA	TRBJ1-5	CATSGVTGGDQPQHF	TGTGCCACCAGTGGCGTGACAGGGGGCGATCAGCCCCAGCATTTT
TRBD1	TRBV18	few	TRBJ2-7	CASSPGQGHEQYF	TGTGCCAGCTCACCGGGACAGGGGCACGAGCAGTACTTC
TRBD1	TRBV2	once	TRBJ1-5	CASTGGGNQPQHF	TGTGCCAGTACAGGGGGCGGCAATCAGCCCCAGCATTTT
NA	TRBV18	NA	TRBJ2-7	CASSGSSYEQYF	TGTGCCAGCTCAGGCAGTTCCTACGAGCAGTACTTC
NA	TRBV24-1	few	TRBJ1-2	CATSDPRVNYGYTF	TGTGCCACCAGTGATCCCAGGGTAAACTATGGCTACACCTTC
NA	TRBV10-2	NA	TRBJ1-1	CATIQQNTEAFF	TGCGCCACAATACAGCAGAACACTGAAGCTTTCTTT
TRBD1	TRBV7-9	NA	TRBJ1-6	CASSLGQGDSPLHF	TGTGCCAGCAGTTTGGGACAGGGTGATTCACCCCTCCACTTT
NA	TRBV7-2	NA	TRBJ2-2	CASSLGRSTGELFF	TGTGCCAGCAGCTTAGGGCGGAGCACCGGGGAGCTGTTTTTT
NA	TRBV13	NA	TRBJ1-4	CASSSRGSGTRNEKLFF	TGTGCCAGCAGCTCTAGGGGCTCCGGGACACGTAATGAAAAACTGTTTTTT
NA	TRBV27	NA	TRBJ2-1	CASSFRSSYNEQFF	TGTGCCAGCAGTTTCAGAAGCTCCTACAATGAGCAGTTCTTC
TRBD1	TRBV19	NA	TRBJ1-2	CASSPPPSGGYGGYTF	TGTGCCAGTAGTCCTCCCCCATCAGGGGGATACGGAGGCTACACCTTC
TRBD1	TRBV27	NA	TRBJ1-5	CASSYLARGLISPQHF	TGTGCCAGCAGTTACCTTGCCAGGGGGCTGATCTCGCCCCAGCATTTT
NA	TRBV7-9	NA	TRBJ1-5	CASSSATGFVSNQPQHF	TGTGCCAGCAGCTCCGCCACAGGATTTGTTAGCAATCAGCCCCAGCATTTT
NA	TRBV10-2	NA	TRBJ1-3	CASSESSPGNTIYF	TGCGCCAGCAGTGAGTCGAGTCCTGGAAACACCATATATTTT
NA	TRBV19	few	TRBJ2-1	CASLGLSNEQFF	TGTGCCAGTTTAGGACTAAGCAATGAGCAGTTCTTC
NA	TRBV15	NA	TRBJ1-5	CATSPGWALIGANQPQHF	TGTGCCACCAGCCCAGGGTGGGCGCTGATAGGGGCTAATCAGCCCCAGCATTTT
NA	TRBV5-6	NA	TRBJ1-2	CASSLGSRQANYGYTF	TGTGCCAGCAGCTTGGGCTCGAGACAAGCTAACTATGGCTACACCTTC
TRBD2	TRBV10-2	NA	TRBJ2-3	CASSEWVAGGADTQYF	TGCGCCAGCAGTGAGTGGGTTGCGGGGGGGGCCGATACGCAGTATTTT
NA	TRBV18	NA	TRBJ2-3	CASSPLREVRDTQYF	TGTGCCAGCTCACCACTCAGGGAGGTTAGAGATACGCAGTATTTT
NA	TRBV5-1	once	TRBJ2-5	CASSLLQGPPETQYF	TGCGCCAGCAGCTTGCTTCAGGGCCCCCCAGAGACCCAGTACTTC
NA	TRBV5-1	NA	TRBJ2-4	CASSSNSGNIQYF	TGCGCCAGCAGCTCAAACAGTGGAAACATTCAGTACTTC
TRBD1	TRBV3-1/TRBV3-2	few	TRBJ2-7	CASSQGGQGTREQYF	TGTGCCAGCAGCCAAGGGGGACAGGGTACCCGGGAGCAGTACTTC
TRBD1	TRBV6-1	NA	TRBJ1-3	CASSEAVTGRYTIYF	TGTGCCAGCAGTGAAGCGGTGACAGGGAGATACACCATATATTTT
TRBD1	TRBV11-2	NA	TRBJ1-5	CASSLGTGGSNQPQHF	TGTGCCAGCAGCCTCGGGACAGGGGGCAGCAATCAGCCCCAGCATTTT
TRBD2	TRBV7-2	NA	TRBJ2-7	CASRSSGGTYEQYF	TGTGCCAGCAGGTCTAGCGGGGGGACGTACGAGCAGTACTTC
NA	TRBV6-6	NA	TRBJ1-2	CASSYGTQNYGYTF	TGTGCCAGCAGTTACGGGACACAGAACTATGGCTACACCTTC
NA	TRBV20-1	NA	TRBJ2-7	CSASYGSYEQYF	TGCAGTGCTAGTTACGGGTCCTACGAGCAGTACTTC
NA	TRBV7-9	once	TRBJ2-3	CASSLGGVGTDTQYF	TGTGCCAGCAGCTTAGGCGGGGTCGGCACAGATACGCAGTATTTT
NA	TRBV29-1	NA	TRBJ1-2	CSVRGLYGYTF	TGCAGCGTAAGGGGTCTCTATGGCTACACCTTC
NA	TRBV30	NA	TRBJ1-5	CAWSAPGGIGNQPQHF	TGTGCCTGGAGTGCCCCTGGAGGTATCGGCAATCAGCCCCAGCATTTT
TRBD1	TRBV28	NA	TRBJ1-5	CASSLVTGGFQPQHF	TGTGCCAGCAGTTTGGTGACAGGGGGCTTTCAGCCCCAGCATTTT
NA	TRBV19	NA	TRBJ1-2	CASSMVAPGGRLFSDGYTF	TGTGCCAGTAGTATGGTCGCCCCGGGGGGGCGACTGTTTTCTGATGGCTACACCTTC
NA	TRBV4-3	NA	TRBJ2-3	CASSPRGPPSDTQYF	TGCGCCAGCAGCCCGCGGGGCCCCCCCTCAGATACGCAGTATTTT